These 18 T cell receptor beta chains came from one sample sequenced in a study of blood T cell repertoires in COVID-19. Here immunoSEQ multiplex PCR was the method, and the copy in TCRdb shows in-frame clones only, minus some. The sample holds 250,000 to 400,000 clones; less than 85% are singletons and the top ten take around 1.8%. The sequenced material came from PBMCs or T cells enriched from blood (not recorded which). These receptors all come from a woman in her twenties or thirties who had been exposed to COVID-19.

The chain uses TRBV28 and TRBJ2-1; TRBD1 is a possible D gene (5 bases). Trimming took 5 bases from V and 4 from J, leaving 12 bases between them. Looked up from germline, CDR1 is MDHEN and CDR2 is SYDVKM. The CDR3 covers 14 residues. Written as DNA, the CDR3 is TGTGCCAGCAGTCCGCCGACAGATTACAATGAGCAGTTCTTC. As protein: CASSPPTDYNEQFF.

This chain links TRBV2 with TRBJ1-5; TRBD1 matches at 7 bases. The junction had 9 bases not matched to a gene; V was cut back by 9 bases and J by 4 bases. CDR3 length: 14 amino acids. Germline lookup yields CDR1 SNHLY and CDR2 FYNNEI. The CDR3 DNA reads TGTGCCAGTAAGGCCGGGACAGAGAATCAGCCCCAGCATTTT. Translation gives CASKAGTENQPQHF. The complete variable domain, with remaining parts taken from reference TRBV2 and TRBJ1-5, reads EPEVTQTPSHQVTQMGQEVILRCVPISNHLYFYWYRQILGQKVEFLVSFYNNEISEKSEIFDDQFSVERPDGSNFTLKIRSTKLEDSAMYFCASKAGTENQPQHFGDGTRLSIL.

This clone appeared once. The rearrangement links TRBV12-3 or TRBV12-4 to TRBJ1-2; D uncertain. The CDR3 is 12 residues long. Trimming left V 8 bases short and J 8 bases short, with 15 bases between. The CDR3 nucleotides read TGTGCCAGCGGGAGCGGAATGGACGGCTACACCTTC. This gives the protein CASGSGMDGYTF.

J is TRBJ1-6 and V is TRBV28, with 8 bases matching TRBD1. This CDR3 has 16 amino acids. V gave up 6 bases and J gave up 6 bases; unmatched junction bases: 10. Germline V gene sequence: CDR1 MDHEN, CDR2 SYDVKM. The CDR3 protein is CASSPPGRGLNSPLHF. The DNA for the CDR3 is TGTGCCAGCAGCCCTCCAGGCAGGGGGCTTAATTCACCCCTCCACTTT.

The rearrangement links TRBV7-9 to TRBJ2-7; the D is unclear. The CDR3 contains 13 residues. Germline CDR1 SEHNR, CDR2 FQNEAQ (reference sequence). The V end lost 6 bases, the J end lost 1 base, and 10 bases lay between the germline ends. CDR3 in amino acids: CASSGPRSYEQYF. DNA of the CDR3: TGTGCCAGCAGTGGGCCCCGATCCTACGAGCAGTACTTC.

The CDR3 here is CASSLRTGVEKLFF. The CDR3, as DNA: TGTGCCAGCAGTTTAAGGACAGGGGTTGAAAAACTGTTTTTT. V usage is TRBV27 and J usage is TRBJ1-4, with 9 bases aligning to TRBD1. Germline trimming cut 2 bases from V and 7 bases from J; bases unmatched to any gene: 2. The CDR3 contains 14 residues. CDR1 and CDR2 (germline): MNHEY, SMNVEV (reference sequence).

The chain recombines TRBV4-3 with TRBJ2-2, with a tentative D call TRBD1 (6 bases). The CDR3 consists of 16 residues. Trimming stripped 0 bases from V and 4 bases from J, with 12 bases between. Germline CDR1 reads LGHNA; CDR2 reads YSLEER. The CDR3 sequence: CASSQDPGHLTGELFF. Here the CDR3 DNA reads TGCGCCAGCAGCCAAGATCCGGGACACCTCACCGGGGAGCTGTTTTTT.

The chain carries TRBV28 and TRBJ1-2; D remains unclear. Germline CDR1 is MDHEN and CDR2 is SYDVKM. This CDR3 has 13 residues. V was trimmed by 6 bases and J by 2 bases, leaving 10 bases between them. This chain's CDR3 is CASRKSGNYGYTF. CDR3 nucleotides: TGTGCCAGCAGGAAATCAGGAAACTATGGCTACACCTTC.

V is TRBV7-2 and J is TRBJ1-6; the D is unclear. Germline V lookup: CDR1 SGHTA, CDR2 FQGNSA. The CDR3 consists of 15 residues. V shed 5 bases and J shed 0 bases, with 8 bases lying between them. The CDR3 nucleotides read TGTGCCAGCAGCGTACAGAGCTCCTATAATTCACCCCTCCACTTT. Translating it yields CASSVQSSYNSPLHF.

This clone occurred a few times. This sequence joins TRBV19 and TRBJ1-2; D is uncertain. Trimming shortened V by 5 bases and J by 8 bases, and 12 bases separated the two germline ends. This CDR3 has 12 amino acids. Germline V gene data show CDR1 as LNHDA and CDR2 as SQIVND (reference sequence). The DNA for the CDR3 is TGTGCCAGTAGTCCTCGACAACGGGGCTACACCTTC. Translated: CASSPRQRGYTF.

This clone was found once. CDR3: CSARPGGGDTF. The CDR3 bases are TGCAGTGCTAGGCCGGGGGGCGGCGACACCTTC. The chain employs TRBV20-1 and TRBJ1-2; D is perhaps TRBD1 (6 bases). The CDR3 sequence is 11 residues long. CDR1 DFQATT and CDR2 SNEGSKA come from the germline V gene (reference sequence). Trimming took 3 bases from V and 12 from J, leaving 14 bases between them.

The chain recombines TRBV6-1 with TRBJ2-7; 10 positions match TRBD2. The V gene end was trimmed by 2 bases and the J gene end by 2 bases; junction bases not matched to a gene: 3. CDR1 and CDR2 (germline): MNHNS, SASEGT. CDR3 size: 15 residues. The CDR3: CASSEYGLAAYEQYF. DNA of the CDR3: TGTGCCAGCAGTGAATATGGACTAGCGGCCTACGAGCAGTACTTC.

V gene TRBV4-1 combines with J gene TRBJ2-1, with 8 nucleotides matching TRBD2. The trim removed 8 bases at V and 15 bases at J, leaving 15 bases unmatched. Germline V gene data show CDR1 as MGHRA and CDR2 as YSYEKL. This CDR3 contains 13 residues. The CDR3 sequence: CASANPNRGGRFF. The CDR3, as DNA: TGCGCCAGCGCCAATCCGAATCGGGGGGGGAGGTTCTTC.

This clone was observed once. The rearrangement joins TRBV9 to TRBJ1-1, with a weak D call TRBD1 (6 bases). CDR3 length: 16 amino acids. Germline lookup yields CDR1 SGDLS and CDR2 YYNGEE. V was shortened by 6 bases and J by 1 base, with 19 bases between the two germline ends. The CDR3 spells CASTSGGAVGNTEAFF. As DNA, the CDR3 is TGTGCCAGCACCTCTGGGGGCGCGGTTGGGAACACTGAAGCTTTCTTT. Full variable domain (rest looked up from reference TRBV9 and TRBJ1-1): DSGVTQTPKHLITATGQRVTLRCSPRSGDLSVYWYQQSLDQGLQFLIQYYNGEERAKGNILERFSAQQFPDLHSELNLSSLELGDSALYFCASTSGGAVGNTEAFFGQGTRLTVV.

The chain couples TRBV5-1 to TRBJ1-2, with 7 bases aligning to TRBD1. The V segment lost 0 bases and the J segment 7 bases; nucleotides outside the gene matches: 9. Germline V lookup: CDR1 SGHRS, CDR2 YFSETQ. CDR3 size: 15 residues. DNA of the CDR3: TGCGCCAGCAGCTTGGGACAGGGATCGGTATCTGGCTACACCTTC. The encoded protein is CASSLGQGSVSGYTF.

The chain links TRBV6-5 to TRBJ1-5; 10 bases are a match to TRBD1. The CDR3 runs 14 residues. Germline CDR1 reads MNHEY; CDR2 reads SVGAGI. The junction had 3 bases not matched to a gene; V was cut back by 5 bases and J by 5 bases. This CDR3 is CASSRQGAHQPQHF. CDR3 coding DNA: TGTGCCAGCAGTAGACAGGGGGCGCATCAGCCCCAGCATTTT.

V and J are TRBV19 and TRBJ1-2; TRBD1 matches 12 bases. The CDR3 sequence is 19 residues long. The germline CDR1 and CDR2 sequences are LNHDA and SQIVND (reference sequence). The V segment lost 3 bases and the J segment 0 bases; nucleotides outside the gene matches: 11. The CDR3 reads CASSIRSGTGGFTNYGYTF. The CDR3 region has the DNA TGTGCCAGTAGTATCAGGTCGGGGACAGGGGGCTTCACTAACTATGGCTACACCTTC.

The V call is TRBV2, the J call TRBJ2-7; TRBD1 aligns across 9 bases. V gave up 5 bases and J gave up 6 bases; unmatched junction bases: 8. Germline CDR1 and CDR2: SNHLY and FYNNEI. This CDR3 has 14 residues. Here the CDR3 reads CASSSPGTGLEQYF. The CDR3 DNA reads as TGTGCCAGCAGTAGTCCCGGGACAGGGCTCGAGCAGTACTTC.